The present T cell receptor beta chain was sequenced within a study of T cell responses to AZD1222 COVID-19 vaccine (dated by TCRdb to the early 2020s). Study-level background: A total of about 250 trial participants underwent TCR sequencing, of whom under 220 had received two doses of AZD1222 and around 25 had received two doses of the MenACWY control vaccine. Enrollment into the trials was organized by age into subgroups of 18-55, 56-69 and 70-plus years, and those subgroups contained roughly 160, 29 and 62 TCR-sequenced participants, respectively. The paper as a whole reports these results and caveats: Conclusions about previously exposed vaccinees are limited because only a handful of AZD1222 recipients were SARS-CoV-2 seropositive at baseline. After two AZD1222 doses, spike-specific TCR breadth and depth were significantly higher than at day 0 and than in MenACWY recipients. Nearly half of unique spike-specific TCRs reportedly recognized epitopes outside regions mutated in the B.1.351 and B.1.1.7 variants. Participants were mostly white British, with more females than males. The authors suggested clonal diversity may have been underestimated. Because no samples from the day 14 peak response were available, repertoires could be characterized only after the peak T cell response. The whole spike protein was spanned by vaccine-associated CD4 TCRs, and dominant responses were seen in regions 160-218 and 743-854. The 56-69-year group was small, and its depth increase did not reach significance, likely because of low power.

In the paper's terms, the time point label means: baseline before first vaccination. According to the study, the label for this sample's treatment or condition signals: meningococcal conjugate vaccine given as trial control. Samples from vaccinated people were obtained from the UK trials COV001 and COV002, which included a single-blind randomized controlled phase 2/3 trial of AZD1222 (ChAdOx1 nCoV-19) in healthy adults. Trial participant PBMC samples were collected at day 0 and day 28 after the second dose for TCRbeta chain sequencing. The CDR3 runs 14 residues from the cysteine to the phenylalanine. CDR3 DNA is the only sequence kept; it has 42 bases, read in frame from the first base. V is clipped by 1 base and J by 1 base, and the sequence between their germline boundaries is 8 bases long. Taken from the germline V gene, the CDR1 and CDR2 loops are SGHTA and FQGTGA. The CDR3 regions of human TCRbeta chains were analyzed by immunosequencing. Concerning the study's data processing: Repertoire TCRs were matched against a reference library of SARS-CoV-2-specific TCRs generated with the MIRA antigen-specificity platform. Breadth meant the fraction of unique TCRs that were SARS-CoV-2-associated, whereas depth meant the fraction of total T cells that were SARS-CoV-2-associated. Using the MIRA data, each spike-specific TCR was assigned both to the spike region to which the TCR was reactive and to a CD4 or CD8 class. Log10-transformed breadth and depth values were compared by one-way ANOVA with Sidak's multiple comparisons tests. TCRdb provides this immuneACCESS table in a form limited to in-frame rearrangements. Some clones are lacking; in checked studies, under half of them reflect an unresolved V gene, and why the rest are absent is not known. V and J calls and clone size are those listed in that table; D and trimming were worked out from the DNA. The sample yields under 250,000 clones; about 92% were counted once. The ten largest clones capture over 0.95% of the sample.

Regarding this clone: It has no known antigen specificity. No much larger clone exists at a distance of one base, and base qualities are not known.

This sequence uses TRBV7-3 and TRBJ2-7, with no confident D gene call. This TCR derives from an adult in good health. The sequencing used peripheral blood, collected on day 0 of MenACWY control vaccination. In nucleotide form, the sequence is TGTGCCAGCAGCTTAAAAGGCCCATCCTACGAGCAGTACTTC. Translation gives CASSLKGPSYEQYF.